This T cell receptor (beta chain) was captured in a study of T-cell reconstitution after alpha-beta-depleted transplantation in children (dated by TCRdb to between 2015 and 2016). For context, the study as a whole: Using TCR repertoire profiling, the study followed T-cell immune reconstitution in a quantitative way in children after TCRalphabeta/CD19-depleted allogeneic hematopoietic cell transplantation.

At the junction V is shortened by 5 bases and J by 5 bases, with 16 bases in between. The germline V gene (reference sequence) provides CDR1 SGHNT and CDR2 YYREEE. The CDR3 starts with the cysteine, ends with the phenylalanine, and has 14 residues. The sequence is cut down to CDR3 DNA, 42 bases in frame from base 1. General conclusions and limits of the study: The frequencies of hyperexpanded clones fell over the following months, and after one year, T-cell counts and TCRbeta diversity were mostly attributed to newly produced T cells. The apparently early recovery of alphabetaT-cell counts about two months after transplant reportedly depended on only several hundred rapidly expanded clones that came from non-depleted graft cells. In some patients, high TCRbeta diversity at day 60 was attributed to recipient T cells and intrathymic progenitors that had survived conditioning.

Explained via the paper, the treatment or condition label denotes: allogeneic hematopoietic cell transplantation with graft depleted of TCRalphabeta T cells and CD19 B cells. Transplant recipients were children who received TCRalphabeta/CD19-depleted allogeneic hematopoietic cell grafts. This clonotype was observed many times. The target of this receptor is not known. One base away there is no much larger clone; base qualities are not given. Preparation of the library involved PCR. Sequencing was carried out with an Illumina HiSeq 2500. TCR libraries were prepared with molecular barcoding, using unique molecular identifiers to normalize TCRbeta repertoire quantification. The public sequencing data were trimmed at Q25 with fastp and processed into clonotypes with MiXCR by TCRdb, which kept only in-frame beta chains. Every CDR3 protein is listed once, alongside the most common genes and DNA of its rows. The sample has around 200,000 distinct CDR3 sequences on record, about a tenth of them singletons. Roughly 27% of the sample comes from the top ten.

This clonotype originated in a child under two years old with acute myeloid leukemia, due to receive a stem cell transplant. The rearrangement joined TRBV5-4 to TRBJ1-1; the D gene cannot be named for sure. The source was PBMCs, collected before TCRalphabeta/CD19-depleted stem cell transplant. The CDR3 region reads CASRHNRDSTEAFF. The DNA reads as follows: TGTGCCAGCAGACACAACAGAGATTCAACTGAAGCTTTCTTT.